Shown below are 30 T cell receptor beta chains from a single sample sequenced in a study of cytomegalovirus exposure and HLA in healthy donors (dated by TCRdb to about 2017). Receptor amplification or capture employed the immunoSEQ multiplex PCR assay. A mixture of 60 forward primers for TCR Vbeta segments and 13 reverse primers for TCR Jbeta segments was used in the multiplex PCR. TCRdb limited this immuneACCESS table to in-frame rearrangements with V and J called. A share of clones is missing; checked studies link under half to unresolved V genes, and the rest is unexplained. A total of around 130,000 clones appear in this sample, 70% to 80% of them only once. The ten largest clones add up to approximately 2% of the sample. The specimen was PBMCs. These receptors came from a man in his late teens or twenties in good health and CMV-seronegative.

This clone was counted once. The chain combines TRBV6-6 with TRBJ2-7, with 7 bases lining up with TRBD2. In germline, CDR1 is MNHNY, CDR2 SVGAGI (reference sequence). V dropped 7 bases and J dropped 5; count of bases not matched to a gene: 14. The CDR3 extends over 15 amino acids. The CDR3 DNA reads TGTGCCAGCACCAAGATGAGGGAGGGCGTAGACGAGCAGTACTTC. This gives the protein CASTKMREGVDEQYF.

Of note for this clone: The germline gene is not matched at one end of the junction; a read error may be the cause. The chain carries TRBV5-6 and TRBJ2-5, with 7 nucleotides matching TRBD2. The germline gives CDR1 SGHDT, CDR2 YYEEEE. The CDR3 spans 15 residues. The CDR3 reads CAGSVGLVRTETQYF. CDR3 coding DNA: TGTGCCGGCAGCGTTGGACTAGTGAGGACTGAGACCCAGTACTTC.

This chain uses TRBV11-2 with TRBJ2-2, with 8 positions matching TRBD2. CDR1 and CDR2 from the germline V gene are SGHAT and FQNNGV. This CDR3 is 17 amino acids long. Trimming took 1 base from V and 2 from J; bases not matched to a gene: 6. CDR3 residues: CASSLGLLAGNTGELFF. CDR3 nucleotide sequence: TGTGCCAGCAGCTTAGGGCTTCTAGCGGGCAACACCGGGGAGCTGTTTTTT.

This clone was recorded only once. CDR3 nucleotides: TGCGCCAGCAGCTTGGTGGGGCGGGAGCTTGATACGCAGTATTTT. Encoded protein: CASSLVGRELDTQYF. This rearrangement joins TRBV5-1 to TRBJ2-3; 7 nucleotides match TRBD2. CDR1 and CDR2 (germline): SGHRS, YFSETQ. The CDR3 is 15 amino acids. J was trimmed by 6 bases and V by 0 bases; bases with no gene match: 7.

This chain joins TRBV7-8 and TRBJ2-5, with D possibly TRBD2 on 5 matching bases. Germline CDR1 and CDR2: SGHVS and FQNEAQ. V lost 1 base, J lost 1 base, and 16 bases lay in between. The CDR3 length is 17 residues. CDR3 DNA sequence: TGTGCCAGCAGCTTAGGACTACGCGGGCGTTTCCAAGAGACCCAGTACTTC. Its protein product is CASSLGLRGRFQETQYF.

CDR3 sequence: CSVETLADYGYTF. CDR3 bases: TGCAGCGTTGAAACTCTAGCAGACTATGGCTACACCTTC. This chain connects TRBV29-1 to TRBJ1-2, with D unclear. Germline CDR1 reads SQVTM; CDR2 reads ANQGSEA. The length of the CDR3 is 13 residues. V lost 2 bases and J lost 3, with 10 bases in between.

The gene calls are TRBV18 and TRBJ1-3; TRBD1 is a possible D gene (6 bases). The V gene lost 4 bases and the J gene lost 1 base, with 8 bases spanning the gap. The CDR3 has 14 amino acids. Germline CDR1 is KGHSH and CDR2 is LQKENI. The CDR3 bases are TGTGCCAGCTCACTCAGGGGTTCTGGAAACACCATATATTTT. This translates into CASSLRGSGNTIYF.

The V call is TRBV7-3, the J call TRBJ1-1; the D is unclear. Germline CDR1 and CDR2: SGHTA and FQGTGA. The CDR3 contains 14 residues. Deletions cut 4 bases from V and 5 bases from J, with 14 bases between. The CDR3 coding sequence is TGTGCCAGCAGCTGGTCCGGGGTAGGGACTGAAGCTTTCTTT. This sequence encodes CASSWSGVGTEAFF.

This clone was observed once. The CDR3 here is CASSRTRMETQYF. The CDR3 DNA is TGTGCCAGTAGTCGGACTAGAATGGAGACCCAGTACTTC. This chain links TRBV19 with TRBJ2-5, with TRBD2 identical over 7 bases. The CDR3 has 13 residues. Losses at the gene ends were 5 bases for V and 5 bases for J; bases not matched to a gene: 5. Germline V gives CDR1 LNHDA, CDR2 SQIVND (reference sequence).

The count of this clone is one. This rearrangement joins TRBV19 to TRBJ2-4; D ambiguous. Per the germline V gene, CDR1 is LNHDA and CDR2 is SQIVND (reference sequence). V was shortened by 2 bases and J by 7 bases, with 12 bases between the two germline ends. This CDR3 is 14 amino acids long. In DNA form, the CDR3 reads TGTGCCAGTAGTATAATTGGGCCTAAGAACATTCAGTACTTC. Translated, it gives CASSIIGPKNIQYF.

In the case of this clone: Compared with germline, one end of the junction differs, possibly owing to a read error. The chain carries TRBV19 and TRBJ2-3; weak D call: TRBD2 (5 bases). The CDR3 contains 11 residues. Germline CDR1 LNHDA, CDR2 SQIVND (reference sequence). The CDR3 loop reads CDYSYTDTQYF. The CDR3 DNA follows: TGCGACTATTCTTACACAGATACGCAGTATTTT.

The genes are TRBV18 and TRBJ2-7; the match to TRBD1 covers 7 bases. Germline CDR1 KGHSH, CDR2 LQKENI. V shed 2 bases and J 3 bases; nucleotides not matched to a gene: 7. CDR3 size: 15 residues. Here the CDR3 reads CASSPGQGEFYEQYF. CDR3 bases: TGTGCCAGCTCACCAGGGCAGGGGGAGTTCTACGAGCAGTACTTC.

J is TRBJ2-1 and V is TRBV29-1; the D gene is possibly TRBD2 (5 bases). The CDR3 is 14 amino acids. V lost 5 bases, J lost 2 bases, and 13 bases lay in between. CDR1 and CDR2 (germline): SQVTM, ANQGSEA. CDR3 DNA: TGCAGCGTTCACCGGGATAGCGCCTACAATGAGCAGTTCTTC. It codes for CSVHRDSAYNEQFF.

This clone has a handful of counts. The chain has TRBV28 and TRBJ2-5; D remains ambiguous. The CDR3 length is 12 residues. The ends were cut back, 2 bases at V and 4 bases at J, with 5 bases in the middle. CDR1 is MDHEN and CDR2 is SYDVKM in the germline V gene. The CDR3 protein is CASSLTGETQYF. The CDR3, as DNA: TGTGCCAGCAGTTTAACGGGAGAGACCCAGTACTTC.

This clone was recorded once. The rearrangement uses TRBV9 and TRBJ2-2, with D possibly matching TRBD2 (6 bases). V gave up 0 bases and J gave up 0 bases, with 9 bases separating them. CDR1 and CDR2 from the germline V gene are SGDLS and YYNGEE. The CDR3 has 16 amino acids. The CDR3 here is CASSVDAGTNTGELFF. DNA of the CDR3: TGTGCCAGCAGCGTAGATGCGGGAACGAACACCGGGGAGCTGTTTTTT.

This clone has only a few counts. The chain carries TRBV6-6 and TRBJ2-7, with a possible D match to TRBD2 (5 bases). The V gene's germline CDR1 is MNHNY and CDR2 SVGAGI (reference sequence). CDR3 length: 16 residues. The V and J ends lost 0 bases and 0 bases respectively, with 12 bases between them. The CDR3 DNA reads as TGTGCCAGCAGTTACTCCCAGAGGGAAAGCTCCTACGAGCAGTACTTC. Protein sequence: CASSYSQRESSYEQYF.

The chain carries TRBV13 and TRBJ2-7; 11 nucleotides agree with TRBD1. CDR1 is PRHDT and CDR2 is FYEKMQ in the germline V gene (reference sequence). CDR3 length: 14 amino acids. J gave up 3 bases and V 5 bases, and 3 bases lay outside the gene matches. The CDR3 DNA follows: TGTGCCAGCAGCGTGGACAGGGGGCTCTACGAGCAGTACTTC. Translation gives CASSVDRGLYEQYF.

The gene calls are TRBV7-2 and TRBJ1-5, with D uncertain. CDR3 length equals 13 residues. In germline, CDR1 is SGHTA, CDR2 FQGNSA. Trimming removed 3 bases at V and 3 bases at J, with 6 bases between. CDR3 amino acids: CASSLASNQPQHF. For the CDR3, the DNA is TGTGCCAGCAGCTTGGCATCCAATCAGCCCCAGCATTTT.

This clone was detected once. The chain recombines TRBV6-1 with TRBJ2-5, with D possibly being TRBD1 (6 bases). V shed 5 bases and J shed 4 bases, with 8 bases lying between them. This CDR3 contains 12 residues. Germline CDR1 and CDR2: MNHNS and SASEGT. The chain's CDR3 is CASSTGSETQYF. The CDR3 DNA reads TGTGCCAGCAGTACAGGGTCAGAGACCCAGTACTTC.

CDR3 amino acids: CASSPDKGGSYNEQFF. In DNA, the CDR3 is TGTGCCAGCTCACCCGACAAGGGAGGGTCCTACAATGAGCAGTTCTTC. The chain combines TRBV18 with TRBJ2-1, with TRBD2 matching 7 bases. CDR3 length equals 16 residues. Per germline, CDR1 KGHSH and CDR2 LQKENI. Unmatched junction bases numbered 6, after V lost 3 bases and J lost 1 base. Full variable domain (remainder filled in from reference TRBV18 and TRBJ2-1): NAGVMQNPRHLVRRRGQEARLRCSPMKGHSHVYWYRQLPEEGLKFMVYLQKENIIDESGMPKERFSAEFPKEGPSILRIQQVVRGDSAAYFCASSPDKGGSYNEQFFGPGTRLTVL.

This clone was detected a few times. The V call is TRBV6-4, the J call TRBJ2-3; 8 nucleotides line up with TRBD2. The germline gives CDR1 MRHNA, CDR2 SNTAGT. The CDR3 totals 14 residues. V gave up 3 bases and J gave up 1 base; unmatched junction bases: 0. CDR3 sequence reads: CASSEREGTDTQYF. The CDR3 nucleotides are TGTGCCAGCAGTGAGCGGGAGGGCACAGATACGCAGTATTTT.

The chain carries TRBV27 and TRBJ2-4, with TRBD1 matching over 10 bases. This CDR3 contains 15 residues. Germline CDR1 MNHEY, CDR2 SMNVEV (reference sequence). Trimming took 6 bases from V and 2 from J; bases not matched to a gene: 4. The CDR3 is CASRGQGLTKNIQYF. Here the CDR3 DNA reads TGTGCCAGCAGGGGACAGGGGCTAACCAAAAACATTCAGTACTTC.

The genes are TRBV10-2 and TRBJ1-1; unclear D gene. The CDR3 runs to 13 residues. Trimming took 4 bases from V and 1 from J, leaving 7 bases between them. Germline V gives CDR1 WSHSY, CDR2 SAAADI. DNA of the CDR3: TGCGCCAGCAGTGGACGGGAGAACACTGAAGCTTTCTTT. Its translation is CASSGRENTEAFF.

This clone turned up a few times. This sequence joins TRBV6-5 and TRBJ1-1, with D uncertain. This CDR3 is built from 12 residues. Germline CDR1 reads MNHEY; CDR2 reads SVGAGI. V gave up 9 bases and J gave up 1 base, with 9 bases separating them. CDR3 coding DNA: TGTGCCAGTCAGCGGGGGAACACTGAAGCTTTCTTT. It is translated as CASQRGNTEAFF.

This clone was counted between two and nine times. The chain uses TRBV6-1 and TRBJ1-1, with a weak D call TRBD1 (5 bases). Trimming took 2 bases from V and 9 from J, leaving 13 bases between them. From germline, CDR1 is MNHNS and CDR2 SASEGT. CDR3 length: 13 amino acids. This CDR3 is CASSETKGLQAFF. The CDR3 DNA sequence: TGTGCCAGCAGTGAAACGAAGGGGCTCCAAGCTTTCTTT.

This clone has a handful of counts. V usage is TRBV5-1 and J usage is TRBJ1-2; D call uncertain. The CDR3 is 16 amino acids. Germline values: CDR1 SGHRS, CDR2 YFSETQ. The ends were cut back, 0 bases at V and 2 bases at J, with 14 bases in the middle. CDR3 in amino acids: CASSLGNSGRNYGYTF. The CDR3, as DNA: TGCGCCAGCAGCTTGGGAAACAGTGGCCGGAACTATGGCTACACCTTC.

The rearrangement joins TRBV4-2 to TRBJ2-5; the match to TRBD1 covers 7 bases. V was pared by 2 bases and J by 5 bases, with 5 bases of the junction left unmatched. This CDR3 comprises 14 residues. Germline assignment: CDR1 LGHNA and CDR2 YNFKEQ. CDR3 sequence: CASSQPDRDETQYF. In DNA, the CDR3 is TGTGCCAGCAGCCAACCAGACAGGGACGAGACCCAGTACTTC.

This chain joins TRBV27 and TRBJ2-2; D call uncertain. In germline, CDR1 is MNHEY, CDR2 SMNVEV (reference sequence). Trimming took 6 bases from V and 5 from J, leaving 13 bases between them. The CDR3 loop spans 14 amino acids. In DNA form, the CDR3 reads TGTGCCAGCAGCCCTTCGTACGGGACCGGGGAGCTGTTTTTT. Amino acid sequence: CASSPSYGTGELFF.

J is TRBJ2-5 and V is TRBV29-1, with D hard to call. This CDR3 is 12 amino acids long. Germline-derived CDR1 and CDR2 are SQVTM and ANQGSEA. The V gene lost 3 bases and the J gene lost 2 bases, with 7 bases spanning the gap. CDR3 DNA: TGCAGCGTTGATCGCCAGCAAGAGACCCAGTACTTC. Translated: CSVDRQQETQYF.

This chain joins TRBV2 and TRBJ2-3; tentative D call: TRBD2 (5 bases). The length of the CDR3 is 14 residues. Germline CDR1 and CDR2: SNHLY and FYNNEI. V was clipped by 2 bases and J by 4 bases, with 10 bases between them. The CDR3 sequence: CASSERMRADTQYF. CDR3 DNA sequence: TGTGCCAGCAGTGAAAGGATGAGGGCAGATACGCAGTATTTT.